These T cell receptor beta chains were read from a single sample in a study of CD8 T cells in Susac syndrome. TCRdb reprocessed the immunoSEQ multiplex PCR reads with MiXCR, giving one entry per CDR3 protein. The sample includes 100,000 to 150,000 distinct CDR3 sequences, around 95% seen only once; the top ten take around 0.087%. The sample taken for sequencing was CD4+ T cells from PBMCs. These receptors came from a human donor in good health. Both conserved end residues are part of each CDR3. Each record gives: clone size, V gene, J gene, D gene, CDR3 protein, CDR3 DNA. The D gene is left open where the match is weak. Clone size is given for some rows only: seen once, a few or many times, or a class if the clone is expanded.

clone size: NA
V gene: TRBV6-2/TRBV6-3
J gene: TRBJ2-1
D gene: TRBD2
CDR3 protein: CASSPGTTPYNEQFF
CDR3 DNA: TGTGCCAGCAGTCCCGGGACTACGCCTTACAATGAGCAGTTCTTC

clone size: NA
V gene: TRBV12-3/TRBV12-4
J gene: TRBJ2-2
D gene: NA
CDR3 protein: CASSPGRNTGELFF
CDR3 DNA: TGTGCCAGTAGCCCCGGGAGGAACACCGGGGAGCTGTTTTTT

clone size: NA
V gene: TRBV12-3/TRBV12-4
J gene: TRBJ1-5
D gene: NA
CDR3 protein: CASSLGSRTGNSNQPQHF
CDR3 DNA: TGTGCCAGCAGTTTAGGGTCTCGGACCGGAAATAGCAATCAGCCCCAGCATTTT

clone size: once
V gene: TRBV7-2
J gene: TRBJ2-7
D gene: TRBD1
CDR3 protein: CASSYVGQGSYEQYF
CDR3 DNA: TGTGCCAGCAGTTACGTGGGACAGGGGTCCTACGAGCAGTACTTC

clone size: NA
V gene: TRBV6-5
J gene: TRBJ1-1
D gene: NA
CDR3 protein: CASRPPGHKNTEAFF
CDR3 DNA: TGTGCCAGCAGGCCACCGGGACATAAGAACACTGAAGCTTTCTTT

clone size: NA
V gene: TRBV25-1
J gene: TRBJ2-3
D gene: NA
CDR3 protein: CASREGSSTDTQYF
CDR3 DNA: TGTGCCAGCAGGGAGGGCTCTAGCACAGATACGCAGTATTTT

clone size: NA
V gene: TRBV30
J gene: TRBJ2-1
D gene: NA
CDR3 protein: CAWTGADEQFF
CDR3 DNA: TGTGCCTGGACGGGGGCAGATGAGCAGTTCTTC

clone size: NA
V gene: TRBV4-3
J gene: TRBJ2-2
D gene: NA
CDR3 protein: CASSHPDRDTGELFF
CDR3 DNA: TGCGCCAGCAGCCATCCCGATCGGGACACCGGGGAGCTGTTTTTT

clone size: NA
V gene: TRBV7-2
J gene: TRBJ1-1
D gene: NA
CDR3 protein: CASSLGLVLAFGGMNTEAFF
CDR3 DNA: TGTGCCAGCAGCTTAGGATTAGTGCTGGCCTTCGGGGGCATGAACACTGAAGCTTTCTTT

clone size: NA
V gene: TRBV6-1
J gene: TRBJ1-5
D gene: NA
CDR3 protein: CAITRQFNQPQHF
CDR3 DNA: TGTGCCATTACACGACAGTTCAATCAGCCCCAGCATTTT

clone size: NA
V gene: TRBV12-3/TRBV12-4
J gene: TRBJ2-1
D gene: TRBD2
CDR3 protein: CASSKTTSGRPDTQFF
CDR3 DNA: TGTGCCAGCAGTAAGACAACTAGCGGGAGACCGGATACGCAGTTCTTC

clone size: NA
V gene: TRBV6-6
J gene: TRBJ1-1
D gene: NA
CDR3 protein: CASSYVQTEAFF
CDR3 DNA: TGTGCCAGCAGTTATGTCCAGACTGAAGCTTTCTTT

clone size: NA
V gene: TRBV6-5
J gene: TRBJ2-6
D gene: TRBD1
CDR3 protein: CASSYPAGGATGANVLTF
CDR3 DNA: TGTGCCAGCAGTTACCCCGCAGGGGGCGCGACCGGGGCCAACGTCCTGACTTTC

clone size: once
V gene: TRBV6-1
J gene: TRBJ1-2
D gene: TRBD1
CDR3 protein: CASRTGATSSYGYTF
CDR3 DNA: TGTGCCAGCAGGACAGGGGCCACATCTAGCTATGGCTACACCTTC

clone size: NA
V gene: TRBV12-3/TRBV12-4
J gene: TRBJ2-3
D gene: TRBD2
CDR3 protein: CASSRTSGRFGDTQYF
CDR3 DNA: TGTGCCAGCAGCCGGACTAGCGGGAGATTCGGAGATACGCAGTATTTT

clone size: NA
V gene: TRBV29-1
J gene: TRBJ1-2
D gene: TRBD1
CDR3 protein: CSVHRGLGYGYTF
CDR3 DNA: TGCAGCGTACACAGGGGATTAGGCTATGGCTACACCTTC

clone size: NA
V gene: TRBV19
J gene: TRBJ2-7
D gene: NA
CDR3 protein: CASSPTALSYEQYF
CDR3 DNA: TGTGCCAGTAGCCCGACAGCTCTCTCCTACGAGCAGTACTTC

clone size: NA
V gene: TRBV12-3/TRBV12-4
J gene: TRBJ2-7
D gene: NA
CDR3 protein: CASSSAGSYEQYF
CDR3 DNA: TGTGCCAGCAGTTCGGCAGGATCCTACGAGCAGTACTTC

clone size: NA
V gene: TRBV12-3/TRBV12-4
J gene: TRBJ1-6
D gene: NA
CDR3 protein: CASSSRTVYNSPLHF
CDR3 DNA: TGTGCCAGCAGTTCCCGGACAGTCTATAATTCACCCCTCCACTTT

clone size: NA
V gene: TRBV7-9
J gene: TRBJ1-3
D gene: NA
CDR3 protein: CASSPGLHSENTIYF
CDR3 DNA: TGTGCCAGCAGCCCCGGGCTTCACTCTGAAAACACCATATATTTT

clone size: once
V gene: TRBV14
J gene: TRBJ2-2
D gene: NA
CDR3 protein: CASSQDGTLPGELFF
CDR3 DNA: TGTGCCAGCAGCCAAGACGGGACTCTCCCCGGGGAGCTGTTTTTT

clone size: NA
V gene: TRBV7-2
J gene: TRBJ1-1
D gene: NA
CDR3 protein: CASSFSQGDEAFF
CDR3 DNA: TGTGCCAGCAGCTTCTCCCAGGGTGATGAAGCTTTCTTT

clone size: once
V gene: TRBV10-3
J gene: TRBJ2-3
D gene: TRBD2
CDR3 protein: CAISGTSADTQYF
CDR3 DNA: TGTGCCATCAGTGGGACTAGCGCAGATACGCAGTATTTT

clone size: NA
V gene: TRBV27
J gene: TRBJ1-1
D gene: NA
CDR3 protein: CASSSTIDTEAFF
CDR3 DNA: TGTGCCAGCAGTTCTACAATCGACACTGAAGCTTTCTTT

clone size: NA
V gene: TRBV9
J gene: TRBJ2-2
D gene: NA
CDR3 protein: CASSSPLGGSNTGELFF
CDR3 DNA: TGTGCCAGCAGCTCCCCTCTGGGGGGTTCAAACACCGGGGAGCTGTTTTTT

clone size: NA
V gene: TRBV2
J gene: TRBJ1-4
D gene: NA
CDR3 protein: CASKEQGPYEKLFF
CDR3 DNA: TGTGCCAGCAAGGAACAGGGTCCATATGAAAAACTGTTTTTT

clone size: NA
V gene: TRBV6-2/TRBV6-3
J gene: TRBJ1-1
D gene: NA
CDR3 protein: CASLTVNTEAFF
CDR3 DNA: TGTGCCAGCCTTACCGTGAACACTGAAGCTTTCTTT

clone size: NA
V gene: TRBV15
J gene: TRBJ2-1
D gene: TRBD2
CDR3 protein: CATSRETGGSYNEQFF
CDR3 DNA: TGTGCCACCAGCAGGGAGACGGGAGGGTCCTACAATGAGCAGTTCTTC